Listed here are 24 T cell receptor beta chains from one sample, sequenced in a study of cytomegalovirus exposure and HLA in healthy donors. Primers included in the PCR were 60 Vbeta and 13 Jbeta primers. Using immunoSEQ multiplex PCR, the repertoire was profiled, and TCRdb retains in-frame clones only, with some absent. The table has roughly 63,000 clones, roughly 74% seen once. Sequenced sample: PBMCs. All receptors come from a woman aged 40 to 50 in good health and CMV-seropositive.

The chain carries TRBV18 and TRBJ2-1; TRBD1 might be the D (6 bases). V lost 3 bases to trimming and J lost 8 bases, with 14 bases between them. The CDR3 extends over 14 amino acids. Per the germline V gene, CDR1 is KGHSH and CDR2 is LQKENI. CDR3 nucleotide sequence: TGTGCCAGCTCACCGGACAGAACCAGAGATGAGCAGTTCTTC. The encoded protein is CASSPDRTRDEQFF.

V and J are TRBV9 and TRBJ2-3; 7 bases fit TRBD2. V dropped 0 bases and J dropped 6; count of bases not matched to a gene: 7. The germline V gene has CDR1 SGDLS and CDR2 YYNGEE. This CDR3 has 15 amino acids. The CDR3 is CASSVGSSGADTQYF. CDR3 nucleotide sequence: TGTGCCAGCAGCGTAGGTTCCAGCGGGGCGGATACGCAGTATTTT.

The table lists this clone with a count of one. The chain has TRBV4-1 and TRBJ1-3; D is unresolved. CDR1 is MGHRA, CDR2 YSYEKL, per germline. The ends were cut back, 3 bases at V and 2 bases at J, with 11 bases in the middle. The CDR3 extends over 15 amino acids. DNA for the CDR3: TGCGCCAGCAGCCACGGCGGCCGCCCTGGAAACACCATATATTTT. Amino acids: CASSHGGRPGNTIYF.

This chain connects TRBV19 to TRBJ1-3, with D hard to call. Germline lookup yields CDR1 LNHDA and CDR2 SQIVND (reference sequence). V lost 7 bases, J lost 4 bases, and 14 bases lay in between. This CDR3 has 14 amino acids. The CDR3 protein is CASTDPNGGNTIYF. In nucleotides, the CDR3 is TGTGCCAGTACCGATCCTAACGGGGGAAACACCATATATTTT.

The chain has TRBV7-6 and TRBJ2-7; 8 positions match TRBD1. The V segment lost 5 bases and the J segment 0 bases; nucleotides outside the gene matches: 6. CDR3 length equals 15 residues. Germline lookup yields CDR1 SGHVS and CDR2 FNYEAQ. CDR3 amino acids: CASSPRTGSSYEQYF. DNA for the CDR3: TGTGCCAGCAGCCCACGGACAGGGAGCTCCTACGAGCAGTACTTC.

This clone has just a few counts. The V gene is TRBV5-6, the J gene TRBJ2-2, with unresolved D. Germline V lookup: CDR1 SGHDT, CDR2 YYEEEE. Between the trimmed V and J ends, which lost 0 bases and 3 bases, there was a span of 9 bases. The CDR3 length is 15 residues. For the CDR3, the DNA is TGTGCCAGCAGCTTGGGAGCGAGAGACACCGGGGAGCTGTTTTTT. It encodes CASSLGARDTGELFF. Filled out from reference TRBV5-6 and TRBJ2-2, the complete variable domain reads DAGVTQSPTHLIKTRGQQVTLRCSPKSGHDTVSWYQQALGQGPQFIFQYYEEEERQRGNFPDRFSGHQFPNYSSELNVNALLLGDSALYLCASSLGARDTGELFFGEGSRLTVL.

The rearrangement uses TRBV29-1 and TRBJ2-7; tentatively, D is TRBD2 (6 bases). Trimming took off 4 bases at V and 5 bases at J, with 12 bases between the two ends. This CDR3 is 12 amino acids long. CDR1 is SQVTM and CDR2 is ANQGSEA in the germline V gene. The CDR3 spells CSVGRESNEQYF. CDR3 DNA sequence: TGCAGCGTTGGGAGGGAATCAAACGAGCAGTACTTC.

V is TRBV28 and J is TRBJ1-1; D might be TRBD1 (5 bases). The CDR3 has 13 residues. Germline-derived CDR1 and CDR2 are MDHEN and SYDVKM. Trimming stripped 5 bases from V and 5 bases from J, with 12 bases between. CDR3 amino acids: CASSIHGGTEAFF. The CDR3 DNA reads as TGTGCCAGCAGTATCCACGGGGGAACTGAAGCTTTCTTT.

V and J are TRBV19 and TRBJ2-2, with 11 bases aligning to TRBD1. V lost 2 bases and J lost 7; bases outside the gene matches: 6. This CDR3 is 16 amino acids long. CDR1 and CDR2 (germline): LNHDA, SQIVND (reference sequence). The CDR3 bases are TGTGCCAGTAGTATACGGACAGGGGGCGAAGGCGGGGAGCTGTTTTTT. Encoded protein: CASSIRTGGEGGELFF.

The chain uses TRBV6-6 and TRBJ1-5; D is undetermined. The CDR3 has 12 residues. V was shortened by 2 bases and J by 5 bases, with 4 bases between the two germline ends. CDR1 and CDR2 from the germline V gene are MNHNY and SVGAGI (reference sequence). The CDR3 loop reads CASSYHDQPQHF. The DNA of the CDR3 is TGTGCCAGCAGTTACCATGATCAGCCCCAGCATTTT.

Only one count was recorded for this clone. The chain has TRBV30 and TRBJ1-3; no reliable D call. The CDR3 is made up of 14 amino acids. Between the trimmed V and J ends, which lost 2 bases and 0 bases, there was a span of 8 bases. Germline values: CDR1 GTSNPN, CDR2 SVGIG (reference sequence). CDR3 sequence: CAWSPLSSGNTIYF. The CDR3 DNA follows: TGTGCCTGGAGTCCGTTGAGCTCTGGAAACACCATATATTTT.

The chain combines TRBV6-1 with TRBJ2-1; the D gene is possibly TRBD1 (6 bases). The germline V gene encodes CDR1 MNHNS and CDR2 SASEGT. Trimming stripped 0 bases from V and 7 bases from J, with 19 bases between. The CDR3 sequence is 17 residues long. CDR3 loop: CASSEAPQGYGGNEQFF. The CDR3, as DNA: TGTGCCAGCAGTGAAGCCCCCCAGGGGTACGGTGGGAATGAGCAGTTCTTC.

This chain uses TRBV5-1 with TRBJ2-7; tentatively, D is TRBD2 (6 bases). The CDR3 has 16 residues. Germline CDR1 SGHRS, CDR2 YFSETQ. The V and J ends lost 4 bases and 3 bases respectively, with 20 bases between them. CDR3 sequence (DNA): TGCGCCAGCAGCGTTGCGGAGGGCCAACCGTTCTACGAGCAGTACTTC. It yields the protein CASSVAEGQPFYEQYF.

Here the CDR3 reads CASSLETGGNTEAFF. CDR3 in DNA: TGTGCCAGCAGCTTGGAAACAGGGGGCAACACTGAAGCTTTCTTT. The chain joins TRBV5-4 to TRBJ1-1; TRBD1 matches 9 bases. V lost 0 bases, J lost 2 bases, and 2 bases stayed unmatched. The CDR3 consists of 15 residues. Per germline, CDR1 SGHNT and CDR2 YYREEE (reference sequence).

This chain uses TRBV27 with TRBJ1-2; tentatively, D is TRBD1 (6 bases). Trimming pared 1 base from V and 8 bases from J, leaving 17 bases between. Germline V gives CDR1 MNHEY, CDR2 SMNVEV (reference sequence). This CDR3 contains 15 residues. The CDR3 DNA reads as TGTGCCAGCAGTTTATACAACTCAGGGGTCTACGGCTACACCTTC. As protein: CASSLYNSGVYGYTF.

In nucleotides, the CDR3 is TGTGCCAGCAGTTACTCTCTGGCCGAGCAGTACTTC. It yields the protein CASSYSLAEQYF. The V and J genes are TRBV6-5 and TRBJ2-7; D is ambiguous. Germline lookup yields CDR1 MNHEY and CDR2 SVGAGI. The CDR3 has 12 amino acids. Trimming shortened V by 0 bases and J by 6 bases, and 6 bases separated the two germline ends.

V is TRBV23-1 and J is TRBJ2-7; TRBD2 matches 12 bases. TRBV23-1 is an open reading frame, and its role is uncertain. The CDR3 is 18 residues long. V lost 0 bases to trimming and J lost 4 bases; unmatched junction nucleotides: 10. The CDR3 coding sequence is TGCGCCAGCAGTCAATCGACTAGCGGGGGAATCATTCGTTACGAGCAGTACTTC. As protein: CASSQSTSGGIIRYEQYF.

The CDR3 DNA sequence: TGTGCCAGTAGTATAATCCCGGGAGGGGGTCGGATCTCCTACGAGCAGTACTTC. It specifies CASSIIPGGGRISYEQYF. The rearrangement uses TRBV19 and TRBJ2-7, with TRBD2 identical over 8 bases. Unmatched junction bases numbered 12, after V lost 2 bases and J lost 0 bases. CDR1 and CDR2 (germline): LNHDA, SQIVND (reference sequence). The CDR3 loop spans 18 amino acids.

The chain carries TRBV10-3 and TRBJ2-3, with D unresolved. The CDR3 contains 17 residues. V lost 9 bases, J lost 0 bases, and 22 bases lay in between. Germline loops: CDR1 ENHRY, CDR2 SYGVKD. CDR3 loop: CAIPPRLVTFSTDTQYF. In nucleotides, the CDR3 is TGTGCCATTCCACCTCGTTTAGTCACCTTTAGCACAGATACGCAGTATTTT.

Details on this clone: The sample holds other DNA sequences that translate to the same CDR3. V usage is TRBV5-6 and J usage is TRBJ1-2; TRBD1 matches at 8 bases. Germline V gene lookup returns CDR1 SGHDT and CDR2 YYEEEE. CDR3 length equals 15 residues. With V trimmed by 5 bases and J by 8 bases, 14 bases remained unmatched. The CDR3 DNA sequence: TGTGCCAGCAGTCCTGGACAGGGAGCCTCAAGGGGCTACACCTTC. Its protein is CASSPGQGASRGYTF.

The chain links TRBV29-1 to TRBJ1-1, with D hard to call. Germline CDR1 is SQVTM and CDR2 is ANQGSEA. The CDR3 extends over 13 amino acids. The CDR3 loop reads CNTFRAGDTEAFF. DNA of the CDR3: TGCAACACTTTTAGGGCCGGGGACACTGAAGCTTTCTTT.

This chain connects TRBV7-7 to TRBJ2-1; 9 nucleotides match TRBD2. The CDR3 spans 16 residues. Trimming removed 5 bases from V and 1 base from J; junction bases left unmatched: 6. Germline CDR1 reads SSHAT; CDR2 reads FNYEAQ (reference sequence). The CDR3 bases are TGTGCCAGCAGCCTTTCCAGCGGGGGGTCCTACAATGAGCAGTTCTTC. It yields the protein CASSLSSGGSYNEQFF. Full variable domain (outside the CDR3, taken from reference TRBV7-7 and TRBJ2-1): GAGVSQSPRYKVTKRGQDVTLRCDPISSHATLYWYQQALGQGPEFLTYFNYEAQPDKSGLPSDRFSAERPEGSISTLTIQRTEQRDSAMYRCASSLSSGGSYNEQFFGPGTRLTVL.

This clone has only one observation. This chain joins TRBV14 and TRBJ2-5; 7 bases align to TRBD1. The germline V gene encodes CDR1 SGHDN and CDR2 FVKESK. There are 14 residues in the CDR3. J lost 5 bases, V lost 0 bases, and 3 bases had no gene match. DNA of the CDR3: TGTGCCAGCAGCCAAGATATAGGGGGCGAGACCCAGTACTTC. Protein sequence: CASSQDIGGETQYF.

This chain uses TRBV10-3 with TRBJ1-5, with D possibly TRBD1 on 5 matching bases. The CDR3 has 13 amino acids. Germline loops: CDR1 ENHRY, CDR2 SYGVKD. V shed 2 bases and J shed 5 bases, with 7 bases lying between them. CDR3 in amino acids: CAISETGDQPQHF. In DNA, the CDR3 is TGTGCCATCAGTGAGACGGGGGATCAGCCCCAGCATTTT.